The present T cell receptor (beta chain) was sequenced within a study of blood T cell repertoires in COVID-19. V was pared by 2 bases and J by 4 bases, with 3 bases of the junction left unmatched. The germline V gene encodes CDR1 LNHDA and CDR2 SQIVND (reference sequence). The CDR3 extends over 14 amino acids. Clones were read by immunoSEQ multiplex PCR, and TCRdb kept only the in-frame ones, dropping some. The table shows around 120,000 clones, with roughly 87% occurring only once. V is TRBV19 and J is TRBJ1-2, with 8 bases aligning to TRBD1. The sequencing input was peripheral blood. This receptor was taken from a human donor in a cohort sampled during active COVID-19. The CDR3 DNA sequence: TGTGCCAGTAGTATAAGGGACAGGCCCTATGGCTACACCTTC. Translation: CASSIRDRPYGYTF.